These 25 T cell receptor beta chains share one sample of origin, sequenced in a study of regulatory T cells in long-lasting Graves disease. Stated time point: newly diagnosed GD, antithyroid drugs for less than 3 months. PBMCs were the source of the RNA used for TCR sequencing. With iRepertoire HTBI primers and Arm-PCR of CDR3 regions, TCR beta libraries were built. TCRdb recomputed calls from the multiplex PCR reads with MiXCR, one row per CDR3 protein. This sample has about 530,000 distinct CDR3 sequences; roughly 15% occur once, and the top ten carry 20% to 25%. These data are also associated with another study on T cells in Graves' hyperthyroidism and ophthalmopathy.

The source material was peripheral blood mononuclear cells (PBMCs), sampled at new diagnosis, from a patient treated with antithyroid drugs. Receptors originate from a woman between 40 and 65 years old with Graves disease.

This clonotype was detected ten times or more. V usage is TRBV5-1 and J usage is TRBJ2-2, with TRBD2 matching over 7 bases. V trimming: 4 bases; J trimming: 0 bases; junction bases outside the gene matches: 18. This CDR3 is 20 amino acids long. Germline V gene sequence: CDR1 SGHRS, CDR2 YFSETQ. The CDR3 sequence: CASSPSGLRFLYANTGELFF. In DNA, the CDR3 is TGCGCCAGCAGCCCGTCGGGACTACGGTTTTTGTACGCGAACACCGGGGAGCTGTTTTTT.

This clonotype was counted ten times or more. The chain combines TRBV7-2 with TRBJ1-6; D perhaps matches TRBD1 (5 bases). The CDR3 consists of 14 residues. The ends were cut back, 2 bases at V and 5 bases at J, with 7 bases in the middle. In germline, CDR1 is SGHTA, CDR2 FQGNSA. The CDR3 here is CASSLNRHNSPLHF. The CDR3 DNA is TGTGCCAGCAGCTTAAACAGGCATAATTCACCCCTCCACTTT.

This clonotype appeared a few times. The gene calls are TRBV5-5 and TRBJ1-5; D gene uncertain. CDR1 is SGHKS and CDR2 is YYEKEE in the germline V gene (reference sequence). There are 15 residues in the CDR3. V was trimmed by 1 base and J by 4 bases, leaving 12 bases between them. The CDR3 spells CASSLWSGQNQPQHF. The CDR3 nucleotides read TGTGCCAGCAGCTTGTGGTCAGGTCAAAATCAGCCCCAGCATTTT.

The CDR3 DNA follows: TGTGCCAGCAGATACGACAGTATAGGGAATCAGCCCCAGCATTTT. This encodes CASRYDSIGNQPQHF. The V and J genes are TRBV11-2 and TRBJ1-5; D possibly corresponds to TRBD1 (5 bases). Germline CDR1 reads SGHAT; CDR2 reads FQNNGV. CDR3 length: 15 residues. V lost 6 bases and J 4 bases, leaving 16 bases between the germline ends. The full variable domain, its missing parts supplied by reference TRBV11-2 and TRBJ1-5, is EAGVAQSPRYKIIEKRQSVAFWCNPISGHATLYWYQQILGQGPKLLIQFQNNGVVDDSQLPKDRFSAERLKGVDSTLKIQPAKLEDSAVYLCASRYDSIGNQPQHFGDGTRLSIL.

This clonotype was detected a few times. The chain links TRBV5-6 to TRBJ2-3; perhaps D is TRBD1 or TRBD2 (5 bases each). The CDR3 spans 14 residues. Germline V gene sequence: CDR1 SGHDT, CDR2 YYEEEE. Between the trimmed V and J ends, which lost 5 bases and 1 base, there was a span of 11 bases. The CDR3 spells CASRPRGRTDTQYF. The CDR3 region has the DNA TGTGCCAGCAGACCTCGGGGCCGCACAGATACGCAGTATTTT.

This clonotype was observed at least ten times. This chain connects TRBV6-2 or TRBV6-3 to TRBJ1-1, with TRBD1 matching over 11 bases. CDR1 and CDR2 (germline): MNHEY, SVGEGT. V lost 7 bases and J lost 4; bases outside the gene matches: 8. The CDR3 is made up of 15 amino acids. In DNA, the CDR3 is TGTGCCAGCACCCCGGGACAGGGGGGAGGCACTGAAGCTTTCTTT. It translates to CASTPGQGGGTEAFF.

This chain joins TRBV3-1 and TRBJ1-5; weak D call: TRBD1 (5 bases). This CDR3 is 14 amino acids long. CDR1 is LGHDT, CDR2 YNNKEL, per germline (reference sequence). Trimming removed 6 bases from V and 8 bases from J, with 17 bases in between. CDR3 nucleotides: TGTGCCAGCAGTCCGGGGCTGATAAGGGAGCCCCAGCATTTT. This gives the protein CASSPGLIREPQHF.

The table lists this clonotype with many counts. V usage is TRBV6-1 and J usage is TRBJ2-1, with 7 bases aligning to TRBD1. Germline CDR1 reads MNHNS; CDR2 reads SASEGT. The CDR3 runs 15 residues. The junction had 7 bases not matched to a gene; V was cut back by 5 bases and J by 3 bases. CDR3 loop: CASSTRQGLYNEQFF. DNA of the CDR3: TGTGCCAGCAGTACCCGACAGGGTCTCTACAATGAGCAGTTCTTC.

The table lists this clonotype with a few counts. V is TRBV5-1 and J is TRBJ2-2; tentatively, D is TRBD1 or TRBD2 (5 bases each). The V gene's germline CDR1 is SGHRS and CDR2 YFSETQ. V lost 4 bases, J lost 7 bases, and 17 bases lay in between. This CDR3 is built from 15 residues. The CDR3 bases are TGCGCCAGCAGCCCTAGCAGGGTGGACGGCGGGGAGCTGTTTTTT. This sequence encodes CASSPSRVDGGELFF. Full variable domain (rest looked up from reference TRBV5-1 and TRBJ2-2): KAGVTQTPRYLIKTRGQQVTLSCSPISGHRSVSWYQQTPGQGLQFLFEYFSETQRNKGNFPGRFSGRQFSNSRSEMNVSTLELGDSALYLCASSPSRVDGGELFFGEGSRLTVL.

This clonotype was observed many times. The chain employs TRBV10-3 and TRBJ1-1; D gene uncertain. Germline V gene lookup returns CDR1 ENHRY and CDR2 SYGVKD. This CDR3 is 12 amino acids long. V was pared by 0 bases and J by 6 bases, with 5 bases between. CDR3 sequence reads: CAISESGAEAFF. For the CDR3, the DNA is TGTGCCATCAGTGAGTCGGGAGCTGAAGCTTTCTTT.

This clonotype was detected a few times. A read error may produce the germline difference seen at one junction end. V usage is TRBV10-3 and J usage is TRBJ1-1; D gene ambiguous. Germline CDR1 and CDR2: ENHRY and SYGVKD. The length of the CDR3 is 13 residues. Here the CDR3 DNA reads TGTGCCATCAGTGAAGATCCTTCGGCTGAGGCTTTCTTT. As protein: CAISEDPSAEAFF.

This clonotype was recorded at least ten times. This chain connects TRBV6-1 to TRBJ2-2; 7 bases align to TRBD1. CDR1 is MNHNS and CDR2 is SASEGT in the germline V gene. The CDR3 length is 15 residues. V shed 6 bases, J shed 0 bases, and the junction held 4 bases outside the gene matches. The CDR3, as DNA: TGTGCCAGCAGGAGGGACAGCTCGAACACCGGGGAGCTGTTTTTT. It encodes CASRRDSSNTGELFF.

The CDR3 spells CASSSMDSRNGYTF. The DNA for the CDR3 is TGTGCCAGCTCAAGTATGGACAGCCGTAATGGCTACACCTTC. V gene TRBV18 combines with J gene TRBJ1-2, with D perhaps TRBD1 (6 bases). Looked up from germline, CDR1 is KGHSH and CDR2 is LQKENI. The CDR3 contains 14 residues. Trimming removed 5 bases from V and 6 bases from J, with 16 bases in between.

This rearrangement joins TRBV7-3 to TRBJ2-1, with a possible D match to TRBD1 (5 bases). The germline V and J ends were trimmed by 3 bases and 10 bases, with 22 bases remaining between them. The CDR3 contains 16 residues. CDR1 is SGHTA, CDR2 FQGTGA, per germline. This CDR3 reads CASSFCPIWGLDEQFF. In DNA, the CDR3 is TGTGCCAGCAGCTTTTGCCCTATCTGGGGCTTGGACGAGCAGTTCTTC.

This chain links TRBV7-9 with TRBJ2-5; D is unresolved. The CDR3 spans 14 residues. Germline values: CDR1 SEHNR, CDR2 FQNEAQ (reference sequence). The V end was cut by 2 bases, the J end by 4 bases, with 11 bases between. CDR3: CASSLMEGRETQYF. CDR3 in DNA: TGTGCCAGCAGCTTAATGGAAGGGCGAGAGACCCAGTACTTC.

This clonotype came up many times. The chain has TRBV2 and TRBJ1-2; weak D call: TRBD1 (6 bases). The germline V gene has CDR1 SNHLY and CDR2 FYNNEI. The CDR3 is 15 amino acids. The ends were cut back, 5 bases at V and 4 bases at J, with 17 bases in the middle. The CDR3 nucleotides are TGTGCCAGCAGTAAAACAGGGAATCTGGGCTATGGCTACACCTTC. Translating gives CASSKTGNLGYGYTF.

The gene calls are TRBV29-1 and TRBJ1-2; 9 bases fit TRBD1. The CDR3 is 14 amino acids. CDR1 and CDR2 (germline): SQVTM, ANQGSEA. The V gene end was trimmed by 2 bases and the J gene end by 7 bases; junction bases not matched to a gene: 8. This chain's CDR3 is CSVENYRGLGGYTF. The DNA of the CDR3 is TGCAGCGTTGAAAACTACAGGGGGCTTGGTGGCTACACCTTC.

This clonotype came up many times. J is TRBJ1-2 and V is TRBV6-1, with a tentative D call TRBD1 (5 bases). The CDR3 loop spans 13 amino acids. V was clipped by 8 bases and J by 8 bases, with 18 bases between them. Germline assignment: CDR1 MNHNS and CDR2 SASEGT. The CDR3 protein is CASSRGGGDGYTF. The CDR3 DNA is TGTGCCAGCTCAAGGGGCGGAGGAGACGGCTACACCTTC.

This sequence joins TRBV2 and TRBJ1-1, with 9 positions matching TRBD1. Looked up from germline, CDR1 is SNHLY and CDR2 is FYNNEI. With 5 bases clipped from V and 8 bases from J, the junction kept 6 bases outside the gene matches. The CDR3 sequence is 13 residues long. In DNA, the CDR3 is TGTGCCAGCAGTTTCCGCGGACAGGGGGAAGCTTTCTTT. Translation gives CASSFRGQGEAFF.

At least ten counts were recorded for this clonotype. V usage is TRBV5-6 and J usage is TRBJ2-2; D is uncertain. Germline CDR1 is SGHDT and CDR2 is YYEEEE. There are 12 residues in the CDR3. V lost 5 bases and J lost 4, with 6 bases in between. Here the CDR3 DNA reads TGTGCCAGCAGTTCGGTCACCGGGGAGCTGTTTTTT. Its translation: CASSSVTGELFF.

About this clonotype: At one of its ends the junction is not consistent with the germline gene, which may arise from a read error. This sequence joins TRBV7-9 and TRBJ2-1; TRBD1 is a possible D gene (6 bases). Germline V gene lookup returns CDR1 SEHNR and CDR2 FQNEAQ (reference sequence). The CDR3 runs 18 residues. CDR3 amino acids: CASTLPNQGMGSYNEQFF. For the CDR3, the DNA is TGTGCCAGCACCTTACCCAATCAGGGGATGGGTTCCTACAATGAGCAGTTCTTC.

The chain links TRBV5-1 to TRBJ2-2; a weak D match, TRBD2 (5 bases). Germline lookup yields CDR1 SGHRS and CDR2 YFSETQ. V lost 5 bases to trimming and J lost 3 bases, with 11 bases between them. The CDR3 spans 14 residues. The CDR3 is CASRVAGDTGELFF. The CDR3, as DNA: TGCGCCAGCAGGGTTGCCGGGGACACCGGGGAGCTGTTTTTT.

This clonotype was recorded many times. The chain employs TRBV29-1 and TRBJ1-1; D might be TRBD1 (6 bases). The V and J ends lost 4 bases and 3 bases respectively, with 12 bases between them. This CDR3 has 13 amino acids. Germline assignment: CDR1 SQVTM and CDR2 ANQGSEA. As DNA, the CDR3 is TGCAGCGTTGTATCCGGACAGCACACTGAAGCTTTCTTT. Translating gives CSVVSGQHTEAFF. The full variable domain, rest sourced from reference TRBV29-1 and TRBJ1-1, is SAVISQKPSRDICQRGTSLTIQCQVDSQVTMMFWYRQQPGQSLTLIATANQGSEATYESGFVIDKFPISRPNLTFSTLTVSNMSPEDSSIYLCSVVSGQHTEAFFGQGTRLTVV.

The chain recombines TRBV4-1 with TRBJ1-5, with TRBD1 matching over 10 bases. Per the germline V gene, CDR1 is MGHRA and CDR2 is YSYEKL. CDR3 length equals 16 residues. V was clipped by 2 bases and J by 5 bases; unmatched bases: 6. This CDR3 reads CASSQPTGGLDQPQHF. The CDR3 DNA follows: TGCGCCAGCAGCCAACCGACAGGGGGCTTGGATCAGCCCCAGCATTTT.

This clonotype showed up just a few times. V is TRBV24-1 and J is TRBJ2-7, with D perhaps TRBD1 (6 bases). This CDR3 has 17 residues. Trimming removed 5 bases at V and 2 bases at J, with 21 bases between. Germline V gives CDR1 KGHDR, CDR2 SFDVKD. The CDR3 spells CATSASGRQGHTYEQYF. CDR3 in DNA: TGTGCCACCAGTGCTTCAGGGCGGCAGGGGCACACCTACGAGCAGTACTTC.